Listed here are 17 T cell receptor beta chains from one sample, sequenced in a study of shared clonotypes between healthy human individuals. Cells designated naive CD8 were CD45RO-negative and were positively selected for CCR7, with terminally differentiated effector memory CD45RA+ cells excluded. The data were produced by immunoSEQ multiplex PCR, yet TCRdb's version contains in-frame clones alone and is incomplete. The sample records around 1.9 million clones, under 95% being singletons. Sequencing input: naive CD8+ T cells from PBMCs. The receptors shown here come from a man younger than 35 in good health. Some clones in this sample may be carry-over from other donors' samples.

This rearrangement joins TRBV27 to TRBJ2-5; the D gene is possibly TRBD2 (6 bases). Germline CDR1 MNHEY, CDR2 SMNVEV (reference sequence). This CDR3 region has 18 residues. V was cut by 5 bases and J by 5 bases, with 27 bases left in between. Here the CDR3 DNA reads TGTGCCAGCAGTCCATCATGGGGGGAAAGGGTCCCACGGGAGACCCAGTACTTC. This translates into CASSPSWGERVPRETQYF.

This chain links TRBV19 with TRBJ1-1; possibly TRBD1 for D (5 bases). The CDR3 length is 17 residues. CDR1 and CDR2 (germline): LNHDA, SQIVND (reference sequence). The V end was cut by 3 bases, the J end by 4 bases, with 21 bases between. The CDR3 reads CASSIIAGRGDGTEAFF. In DNA form, the CDR3 reads TGTGCCAGTAGTATCATAGCCGGGCGGGGGGATGGCACTGAAGCTTTCTTT.

This clone showed up just a few times. The V and J genes are TRBV19 and TRBJ1-5, with TRBD1 matching 11 bases. The CDR3 runs 16 residues. V shed 5 bases, J shed 6 bases, and the junction held 9 bases outside the gene matches. CDR1 and CDR2 from the germline V gene are LNHDA and SQIVND (reference sequence). The CDR3 DNA is TGTGCCAGTAGTCCAGGACAGGGGGCTTTGGGTCAGCCCCAGCATTTT. Protein product: CASSPGQGALGQPQHF.

The genes are TRBV10-3 and TRBJ1-5; a possible D gene is TRBD1 (5 bases). The germline CDR1 and CDR2 sequences are ENHRY and SYGVKD. The CDR3 is 17 residues long. Trimming left V 0 bases short and J 4 bases short, with 16 bases between. Written as DNA, the CDR3 is TGTGCCATCAGTGAGTCTGCCAGGGAGCAAGGTAATCAGCCCCAGCATTTT. Its translation is CAISESAREQGNQPQHF.

The V and J genes are TRBV4-2 and TRBJ1-2; TRBD1 is a possible D gene (6 bases). There are 14 residues in the CDR3. Germline assignment: CDR1 LGHNA and CDR2 YNFKEQ. Trimming took off 0 bases at V and 5 bases at J, with 10 bases between the two ends. The CDR3 DNA follows: TGTGCCAGCAGCCAAGATAGAACAGGGTATGGCTACACCTTC. Protein sequence: CASSQDRTGYGYTF.

CDR3: CASSLEDGPYEQYF. The CDR3, as DNA: TGTGCCAGCAGCTTGGAGGACGGTCCCTACGAGCAGTACTTC. The chain carries TRBV7-2 and TRBJ2-7, with a tentative D call TRBD2 (5 bases). V was clipped by 3 bases and J by 2 bases, with 11 bases between them. Germline CDR1 and CDR2: SGHTA and FQGNSA. The CDR3 has 14 amino acids.

This sequence joins TRBV7-3 and TRBJ2-3, with 11 nucleotides matching TRBD1. The CDR3 loop spans 15 amino acids. Trimming at V came to 5 bases and at J to 5 bases, leaving 6 bases not matched to a gene. Looked up from germline, CDR1 is SGHTA and CDR2 is FQGTGA. The CDR3 bases are TGTGCCAGCAGCCGGACAGGGGGCGCGGTAGATACGCAGTATTTT. Its translation: CASSRTGGAVDTQYF.

Regarding this clone: In the same sample, other DNA sequences code for this CDR3. The chain carries TRBV5-1 and TRBJ1-1, with 7 bases lining up with TRBD1. The CDR3 is 15 residues long. Looked up from germline, CDR1 is SGHRS and CDR2 is YFSETQ. V was clipped by 0 bases and J by 1 base; unmatched bases: 3. The CDR3 DNA sequence: TGCGCCAGCAGCTTGGGGCCAGGGGGGAACACTGAAGCTTTCTTT. Amino acid sequence: CASSLGPGGNTEAFF.

This clone was detected only a few times. Other DNA sequences in the same sample also yield this CDR3. The J gene is TRBJ2-2, the V gene TRBV9, with D unresolved. Germline loops: CDR1 SGDLS, CDR2 YYNGEE. V lost 0 bases and J lost 5, with 5 bases in between. This CDR3 region has 13 residues. The CDR3 DNA follows: TGTGCCAGCAGCGTAGGGGGTACCGGGGAGCTGTTTTTT. Translating gives CASSVGGTGELFF. Full variable domain (remainder filled in from reference TRBV9 and TRBJ2-2): DSGVTQTPKHLITATGQRVTLRCSPRSGDLSVYWYQQSLDQGLQFLIQYYNGEERAKGNILERFSAQQFPDLHSELNLSSLELGDSALYFCASSVGGTGELFFGEGSRLTVL.

The chain employs TRBV5-6 and TRBJ1-5; D is possibly TRBD1 (6 bases). The length of the CDR3 is 15 residues. Germline assignment: CDR1 SGHDT and CDR2 YYEEEE. Trimming took 1 base from V and 7 from J, leaving 15 bases between them. The CDR3 DNA sequence: TGTGCCAGCAGCTTGCAGGGGATGTTTGGCCAGCCCCAGCATTTT. Translating it yields CASSLQGMFGQPQHF.

The CDR3 DNA reads as TGTGCCAGCAGAGTTTGGGACGGCAACTCCTACGAGCAGTACTTC. This gives the protein CASRVWDGNSYEQYF. This chain connects TRBV2 to TRBJ2-7; either TRBD1 or TRBD2 may fit D (5 bases each). Germline CDR1 SNHLY, CDR2 FYNNEI. The CDR3 extends over 15 amino acids. V dropped 6 bases and J dropped 0 bases, with 15 bases sitting between them.

This clone has just a few counts. The chain is built from TRBV7-2 and TRBJ1-3; D call uncertain. V dropped 1 base and J dropped 8 bases, with 9 bases sitting between them. Germline values: CDR1 SGHTA, CDR2 FQGNSA. This CDR3 comprises 13 residues. The CDR3 spells CASSLVLADTIYF. DNA for the CDR3: TGTGCCAGCAGCTTAGTGTTGGCGGACACCATATATTTT.

The V call is TRBV5-8, the J call TRBJ2-7, with TRBD2 matching over 7 bases. Per germline, CDR1 SGHTS and CDR2 YDEGEE. The CDR3 length is 15 residues. After removal of 0 bases from V and 2 bases from J, the junction contained 5 bases not matched to a gene. The CDR3 DNA reads TGTGCCAGCAGCTTGGCCGTTGGGACTACCTACGAGCAGTACTTC. This codes for CASSLAVGTTYEQYF.

This chain joins TRBV29-1 and TRBJ1-2; no firm D call. V lost 3 bases and J lost 5, with 13 bases in between. The CDR3 covers 13 residues. Germline V lookup: CDR1 SQVTM, CDR2 ANQGSEA. The CDR3 nucleotides read TGCAGCGTTGAGGCTAGCTCTACTTATGGCTACACCTTC. Residues: CSVEASSTYGYTF. Full variable domain (outside the CDR3, taken from reference TRBV29-1 and TRBJ1-2): SAVISQKPSRDICQRGTSLTIQCQVDSQVTMMFWYRQQPGQSLTLIATANQGSEATYESGFVIDKFPISRPNLTFSTLTVSNMSPEDSSIYLCSVEASSTYGYTFGSGTRLTVV.

The CDR3 region is CASSSFHFGGEAEAFF. CDR3 coding DNA: TGTGCCAGCAGTTCCTTTCATTTCGGGGGTGAGGCTGAAGCTTTCTTT. This chain links TRBV27 with TRBJ1-1; perhaps TRBD1 as D (5 bases). The CDR3 runs 16 residues. The germline gives CDR1 MNHEY, CDR2 SMNVEV (reference sequence). The V and J ends lost 4 bases and 6 bases respectively, with 21 bases between them.

The CDR3, as DNA: TGTGCCAGTAGGGCAGCTCTAGAGCATAACACTGAAGCTTTCTTT. This codes for CASRAALEHNTEAFF. The chain couples TRBV19 to TRBJ1-1; D remains ambiguous. The length of the CDR3 is 15 residues. The germline V gene encodes CDR1 LNHDA and CDR2 SQIVND (reference sequence). V was shortened by 6 bases and J by 2 bases, with 16 bases between the two germline ends. The whole variable domain, remainder taken from reference TRBV19 and TRBJ1-1, is DGGITQSPKYLFRKEGQNVTLSCEQNLNHDAMYWYRQDPGQGLRLIYYSQIVNDFQKGDIAEGYSVSREKKESFPLTVTSAQKNPTAFYLCASRAALEHNTEAFFGQGTRLTVV.

V and J are TRBV7-2 and TRBJ2-2; 7 positions agree with TRBD2. This CDR3 region has 17 residues. With V trimmed by 6 bases and J by 0 bases, 10 bases remained unmatched. Per germline, CDR1 SGHTA and CDR2 FQGNSA. CDR3 nucleotide sequence: TGTGCCAGCAGATCGGGGGGACTGAATTCGAACACCGGGGAGCTGTTTTTT. It yields the protein CASRSGGLNSNTGELFF.